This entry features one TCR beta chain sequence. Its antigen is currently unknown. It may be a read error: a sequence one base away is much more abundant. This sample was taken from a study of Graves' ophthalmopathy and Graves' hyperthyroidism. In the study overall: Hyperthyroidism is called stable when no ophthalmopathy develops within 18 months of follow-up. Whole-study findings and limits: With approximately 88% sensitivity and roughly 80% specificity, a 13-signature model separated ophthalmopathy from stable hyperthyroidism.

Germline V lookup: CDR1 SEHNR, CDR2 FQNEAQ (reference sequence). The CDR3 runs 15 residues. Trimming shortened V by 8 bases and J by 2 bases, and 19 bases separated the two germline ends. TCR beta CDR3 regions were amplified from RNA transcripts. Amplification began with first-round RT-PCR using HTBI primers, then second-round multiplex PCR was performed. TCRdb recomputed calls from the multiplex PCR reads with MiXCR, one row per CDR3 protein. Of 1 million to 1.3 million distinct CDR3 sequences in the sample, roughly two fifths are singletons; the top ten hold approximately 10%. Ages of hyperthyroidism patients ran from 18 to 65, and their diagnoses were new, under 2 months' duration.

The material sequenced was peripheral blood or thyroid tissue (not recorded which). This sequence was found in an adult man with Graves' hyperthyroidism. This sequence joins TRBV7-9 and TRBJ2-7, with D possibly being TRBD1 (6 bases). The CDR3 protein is CASGPPTGTTYEQYF. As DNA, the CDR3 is TGTGCCAGCGGCCCTCCTACCGGGACAACCTACGAGCAGTACTTC.